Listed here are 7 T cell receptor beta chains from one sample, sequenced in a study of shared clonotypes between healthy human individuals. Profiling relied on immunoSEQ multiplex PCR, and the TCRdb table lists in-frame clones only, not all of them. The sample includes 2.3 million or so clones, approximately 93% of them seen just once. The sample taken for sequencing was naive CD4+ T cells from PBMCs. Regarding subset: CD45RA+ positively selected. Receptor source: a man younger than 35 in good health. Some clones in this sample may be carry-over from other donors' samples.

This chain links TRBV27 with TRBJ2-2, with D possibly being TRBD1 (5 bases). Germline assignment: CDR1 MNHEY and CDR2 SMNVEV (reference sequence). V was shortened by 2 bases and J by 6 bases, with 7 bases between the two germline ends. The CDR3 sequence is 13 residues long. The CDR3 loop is CASSLLGAGELFF. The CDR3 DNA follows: TGTGCCAGCAGTTTACTAGGGGCCGGGGAGCTGTTTTTT.

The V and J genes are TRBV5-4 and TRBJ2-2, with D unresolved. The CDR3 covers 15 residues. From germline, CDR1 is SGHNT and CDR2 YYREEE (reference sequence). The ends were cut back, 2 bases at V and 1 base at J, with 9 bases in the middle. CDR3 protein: CASSFEMRNTGELFF. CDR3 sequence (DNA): TGTGCCAGCAGCTTCGAGATGAGGAACACCGGGGAGCTGTTTTTT.

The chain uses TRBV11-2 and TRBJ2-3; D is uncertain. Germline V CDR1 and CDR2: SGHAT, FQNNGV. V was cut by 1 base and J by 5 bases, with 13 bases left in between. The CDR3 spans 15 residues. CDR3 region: CASSLVGLMEDTQYF. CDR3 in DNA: TGTGCCAGCAGCTTAGTCGGGCTTATGGAAGATACGCAGTATTTT.

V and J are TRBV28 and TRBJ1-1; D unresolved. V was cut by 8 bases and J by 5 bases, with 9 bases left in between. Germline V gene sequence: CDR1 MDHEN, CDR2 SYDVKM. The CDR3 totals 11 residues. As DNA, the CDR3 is TGTGCCAGCGGAGGGAGGACTGAAGCTTTCTTT. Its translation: CASGGRTEAFF.

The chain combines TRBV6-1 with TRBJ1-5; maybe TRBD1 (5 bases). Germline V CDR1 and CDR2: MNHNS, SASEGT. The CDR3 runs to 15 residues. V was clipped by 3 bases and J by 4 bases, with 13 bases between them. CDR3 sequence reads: CASSDVAGKNQPQHF. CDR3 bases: TGTGCCAGCAGTGACGTTGCAGGGAAGAATCAGCCCCAGCATTTT.

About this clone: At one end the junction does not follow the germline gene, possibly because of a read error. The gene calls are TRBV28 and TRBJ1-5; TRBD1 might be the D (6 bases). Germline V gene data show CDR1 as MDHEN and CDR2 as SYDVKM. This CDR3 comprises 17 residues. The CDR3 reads CASSLWEGVYSYQPQHF. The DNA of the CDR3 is TGTGCCAGCAGTTTATGGGAGGGGGTTTATAGCTATCAGCCCCAGCATTTT. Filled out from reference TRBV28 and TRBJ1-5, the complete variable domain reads DVKVTQSSRYLVKRTGEKVFLECVQDMDHENMFWYRQDPGLGLRLIYFSYDVKMKEKGDIPEGYSVSREKKERFSLILESASTNQTSMYLCASSLWEGVYSYQPQHFGDGTRLSIL.

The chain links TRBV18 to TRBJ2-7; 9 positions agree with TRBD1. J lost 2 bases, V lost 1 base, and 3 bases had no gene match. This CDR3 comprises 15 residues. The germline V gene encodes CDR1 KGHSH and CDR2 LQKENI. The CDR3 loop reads CASSPQGTGPYEQYF. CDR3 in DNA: TGTGCCAGCTCACCACAAGGGACAGGGCCCTACGAGCAGTACTTC.